This TCR beta chain was observed in a study of CD8 T cells in Susac syndrome. A quantity of roughly 0.5 to 1 ug RNA underwent reverse transcription using random hexamers. TCRdb reprocessed the immunoSEQ multiplex PCR reads with MiXCR, giving one entry per CDR3 protein. This table has under 150,000 distinct CDR3 sequences, more than 75% appearing once. In regard to this clonotype: A junction boundary mismatches the germline segment, possibly from a read error.

Germline V gene data show CDR1 as LGHNT and CDR2 as FRNRAP. The CDR3 sequence is 14 residues long. The receptor's source is a human donor with multiple sclerosis. The source material was CD8+ T cells from PBMCs. The chain employs TRBV12-5 and TRBJ2-1; 11 nucleotides agree with TRBD1. For the CDR3, the DNA is TGTGCTAGTGTTCGGACAGGGGGCTACAATGAGCAGCTCTTC. This translates into CASVRTGGYNEQLF.